This T cell receptor (beta chain) came from a study of PD-1 blockade in classical Hodgkin lymphoma. The CDR3 loop spans 15 amino acids. Trimming left V 1 base short and J 1 base short, with 14 bases between. Per the germline V gene, CDR1 is GTSNPN and CDR2 is SVGIG (reference sequence). Sequencing was performed with immunoSEQ multiplex PCR; in TCRdb, only in-frame clones are kept and a portion is missing. The sample has a few thousand clones, roughly 70% seen once. Points from the study as a whole: TCR diversity in CD4+, not CD8+, cells rose significantly by C4D1. Among the patients, those starting nivolumab under 1 year after ASCT were excluded. Compared with healthy donors, newly diagnosed patients reportedly showed lower baseline TCR diversity.

This clone was counted between two and nine times. Its cognate antigen is unknown. There was relapse after autologous stem cell transplantation in every patient, and there was variation in brentuximab vedotin exposure. This TCR derives from a human donor with classical Hodgkin lymphoma. Sequencing used peripheral blood mononuclear cells (PBMCs), obtained before the second cycle of nivolumab. V usage is TRBV30 and J usage is TRBJ2-7; D might be TRBD2 (6 bases). The CDR3 spells CAWSALVGRSYEQYF. The CDR3 coding sequence is TGTGCCTGGAGTGCCCTAGTGGGGAGGTCCTACGAGCAGTACTTC.